These 25 T cell receptor beta chains came from one sample sequenced in a study of molecular identifiers for immune sequencing clone quantification. TCRdb recomputed calls from the PCR reads with MiXCR, one row per CDR3 protein. The sample contains hundreds of thousands of distinct CDR3 sequences, approximately 24% of which appear only once. The sequenced sample consisted of naive CD8+ T cells from blood, with Jurkat cell RNA spiked in. Sample subset: FACS-sorted CD8+CD4-CCR7+CD45RA+ naive T cells. The source of these receptors is a human donor in good health. Some libraries in this study had Jurkat cell RNA spiked in.

As for this clonotype: The CDR3 end shows no conserved phenylalanine or tryptophan, and so a read error is likely. V gene TRBV13 combines with J gene TRBJ2-3; 12 bases are a match to TRBD2. J was trimmed by 0 bases and V by 6 bases; bases with no gene match: 16. Germline V lookup: CDR1 PRHDT, CDR2 FYEKMQ (reference sequence). This CDR3 spans 20 amino acids. The CDR3 nucleotides read TGTGCCAGCAGGGACTTCACGGGACTAGCGGGTCACCATAGCACAGATACGCAGTATTCT. Amino acid sequence: CASRDFTGLAGHHSTDTQYS.

At least ten counts were recorded for this clonotype. This CDR3 is CASSDRDRDYEQYF. CDR3 nucleotide sequence: TGTGCCAGCAGCGACCGGGACAGAGACTACGAGCAGTACTTC. This chain uses TRBV7-9 with TRBJ2-7; 7 bases map to TRBD1. V shed 5 bases, J shed 3 bases, and the junction held 7 bases outside the gene matches. Germline assignment: CDR1 SEHNR and CDR2 FQNEAQ (reference sequence). The CDR3 loop spans 14 amino acids.

In the case of this clonotype: A much larger clone is a single base away; this may be a read error. The rearrangement uses TRBV4-1 and TRBJ2-7, with D tentatively TRBD1 (6 bases). The V end lost 0 bases, the J end lost 6 bases, and 15 bases lay between the germline ends. Germline V gene sequence: CDR1 MGHRA, CDR2 YSYEKL. The CDR3 contains 15 residues. CDR3 nucleotide sequence: TGCGCCAGCAGCCAAGAAGGGACAAGCTCTTGCGAGCAGTACTTC. It encodes CASSQEGTSSCEQYF.

This clonotype occurred many times. The chain has TRBV24-1 and TRBJ2-1; 8 positions match TRBD2. After removal of 7 bases from V and 1 base from J, the junction contained 11 bases not matched to a gene. Germline loops: CDR1 KGHDR, CDR2 SFDVKD. This CDR3 has 17 amino acids. The CDR3 region has the DNA TGTGCCACCAGCCCCGGGACTAGTAGTGGGTCCTACAATGAGCAGTTCTTC. Residues: CATSPGTSSGSYNEQFF.

The CDR3 DNA reads as TGTGCCAGCAGCCAGATAAGGACCAGCCCCAAGGAGACCCAGTACTTC. Its protein product is CASSQIRTSPKETQYF. V usage is TRBV4-2 and J usage is TRBJ2-5; no reliable D call. V shed 3 bases and J shed 5 bases, with 19 bases lying between them. The CDR3 contains 16 residues. Germline V gene data show CDR1 as LGHNA and CDR2 as YNFKEQ.

This clonotype appeared a single time. A read error may explain this, as a much larger clone is one base away. The rearrangement uses TRBV4-3 and TRBJ2-7; D is unclear. The germline gives CDR1 LGHNA, CDR2 YSLEER. This CDR3 has 14 residues. The chain's CDR3 is CASSQDVGNYELYF. In nucleotides, the CDR3 is TGCGCCAGCAGCCAAGACGTAGGGAACTACGAGCTGTACTTC.

Remarks on this clonotype: Just one base apart from a much larger clone, this may be a read error. This chain joins TRBV6-6 and TRBJ2-3; 8 bases are a match to TRBD1. Germline CDR1 is MNHNY and CDR2 is SVGAGI (reference sequence). This CDR3 region has 16 residues. The J segment lost 4 bases and the V segment lost 2 bases, leaving 8 bases of the junction unmatched. DNA for the CDR3: TGTGCCAGCAGTTACCATCGGGACAGGAGCGCAGATACGCAGTATTTT. Translation: CASSYHRDRSADTQYF.

The table lists this clonotype with a few counts. J is TRBJ2-7 and V is TRBV6-6; TRBD1 or TRBD2 may be the D gene (5 bases each). Germline CDR1 is MNHNY and CDR2 is SVGAGI (reference sequence). The V end lost 6 bases, the J end lost 0 bases, and 12 bases lay between the germline ends. The CDR3 extends over 14 amino acids. The DNA of the CDR3 is TGTGCCAGCAGCTCGGGACGGGTCTCCTACGAGCAGTACTTC. The encoded protein is CASSSGRVSYEQYF.

This clonotype showed up just once. A single base separates this from a much larger clone, so it may be a read error. The chain couples TRBV6-1 to TRBJ2-7; D possibly corresponds to TRBD2 (6 bases). This CDR3 comprises 15 residues. Germline CDR1 reads MNHNS; CDR2 reads SASEGT. The CDR3: CTSRETGLHPYEQYF. The CDR3 nucleotides read TGTACCAGCAGGGAGACGGGACTGCACCCCTACGAGCAGTACTTC.

At least ten counts were recorded for this clonotype. Written as DNA, the CDR3 is TGTGCCAGCAGTTTCACGGAGGGGGTACAGCCCCAGCATTTT. Translated, it gives CASSFTEGVQPQHF. The rearrangement joins TRBV12-3 or TRBV12-4 to TRBJ1-5, with D perhaps TRBD1 (6 bases). V was cut by 3 bases and J by 7 bases, with 13 bases left in between. The CDR3 length is 14 residues.

J is TRBJ2-1 and V is TRBV27; TRBD2 matches 8 bases. The J segment lost 10 bases and the V segment lost 2 bases, leaving 10 bases of the junction unmatched. Looked up from germline, CDR1 is MNHEY and CDR2 is SMNVEV (reference sequence). The CDR3 totals 15 residues. Here the CDR3 reads CASSLGLAGGLEQFF. CDR3 nucleotide sequence: TGTGCCAGCAGTTTAGGTCTAGCGGGCGGCCTGGAGCAGTTCTTC.

This clonotype was recorded many times. The chain is built from TRBV6-2 or TRBV6-3 and TRBJ2-1; 10 bases line up with TRBD1. The CDR3 is 14 residues long. Trimming at V came to 8 bases and at J to 8 bases, leaving 9 bases not matched to a gene. Germline lookup yields CDR1 MNHEY and CDR2 SVGEGT. In nucleotides, the CDR3 is TGTGCCAGCTGCCGGGACAGGGGTGTCGATGAGCAGTTCTTC. Translated: CASCRDRGVDEQFF.

This clonotype was detected many times. V is TRBV4-1 and J is TRBJ1-6; no clear D. Germline V gives CDR1 MGHRA, CDR2 YSYEKL. The CDR3 has 17 residues. V dropped 0 bases and J dropped 0 bases, with 9 bases sitting between them. This chain's CDR3 is CASSQDHPSSYNSPLHF. CDR3 DNA sequence: TGCGCCAGCAGCCAAGATCATCCGAGCTCCTATAATTCACCCCTCCACTTT.

This clonotype was recorded many times. The chain joins TRBV2 to TRBJ2-7, with 10 bases aligning to TRBD1. The CDR3 has 15 residues. Germline loops: CDR1 SNHLY, CDR2 FYNNEI. The V segment lost 3 bases and the J segment 3 bases; nucleotides outside the gene matches: 5. CDR3 in amino acids: CASSDVGQGDYEQYF. CDR3 DNA: TGTGCCAGCAGTGACGTTGGACAGGGGGACTACGAGCAGTACTTC.

A few counts support this clonotype. The chain couples TRBV6-5 to TRBJ2-2; TRBD2 matches at 14 bases. The length of the CDR3 is 16 residues. Germline lookup yields CDR1 MNHEY and CDR2 SVGAGI. V shed 4 bases, J shed 5 bases, and the junction held 3 bases outside the gene matches. The CDR3 sequence is CASSFGTSGGTGELFF. CDR3 nucleotide sequence: TGTGCCAGCAGTTTTGGGACTAGCGGGGGAACCGGGGAGCTGTTTTTT.

Concerning this clonotype: A clone one base away is much larger, so this may be a read error. This chain links TRBV28 with TRBJ2-4; D gene unclear. The germline V gene encodes CDR1 MDHEN and CDR2 SYDVKM. The CDR3 consists of 16 residues. In nucleotides, the CDR3 is TGTGCCAGCAGCCCTTCCTTTACCTTAGCCAAAAACATTCGGTACTTC. Translated, it gives CASSPSFTLAKNIRYF.

This clonotype was detected only once. The chain uses TRBV4-3 and TRBJ2-1; perhaps TRBD2 as D (6 bases). The CDR3 loop spans 17 amino acids. The germline gives CDR1 LGHNA, CDR2 YSLEER. With 4 bases removed from V and 7 bases from J, the gap between germline ends came to 23 bases. The CDR3 is CASSPKGPGAYGNEQFF. The CDR3 DNA is TGCGCCAGCAGCCCTAAGGGACCGGGAGCATATGGGAATGAGCAGTTCTTC.

A note on this clonotype: Germline and junction disagree at one end, which may indicate a read error. The chain joins TRBV4-1 to TRBJ2-3; perhaps D is TRBD1 or TRBD2 (7 bases each). Germline CDR1 MGHRA, CDR2 YSYEKL. The CDR3 extends over 13 amino acids. This CDR3 reads CGSPGGAWDTQYF. In DNA form, the CDR3 reads TGCGGCAGCCCAGGGGGGGCCTGGGATACGCAGTATTTT.

There are a few counts of this clonotype. V and J are TRBV4-3 and TRBJ1-4; unclear D gene. V was pared by 0 bases and J by 1 base, with 12 bases between. Germline CDR1 is LGHNA and CDR2 is YSLEER. This CDR3 has 17 residues. The CDR3 sequence: CASSQDFSGVTNEKLFF. DNA for the CDR3: TGCGCCAGCAGCCAAGATTTCTCAGGCGTAACTAATGAAAAACTGTTTTTT.

For this clonotype: This may be a read error, as it is one base from a much larger clone. V is TRBV4-1 and J is TRBJ2-3; D gene unclear. The germline V gene encodes CDR1 MGHRA and CDR2 YSYEKL. The CDR3 covers 16 residues. The DNA for the CDR3 is TGCGCCAGCAGCCAAGATAATCTCCTTAGCACAGCTACGCAGTATTTT. It yields the protein CASSQDNLLSTATQYF.

In regard to this clonotype: Since a much larger clone is just one base distant, this may be a read error. No conserved phenylalanine or tryptophan is present at the end of the CDR3, so a read error is the likely explanation. The chain joins TRBV5-1 to TRBJ2-5; 7 positions agree with TRBD2. The J segment lost 5 bases and the V segment lost 5 bases, leaving 9 bases of the junction unmatched. CDR1 is SGHRS and CDR2 is YFSETQ in the germline V gene. The CDR3 is 14 amino acids. The CDR3 DNA reads TGCGCCAGCAGACTTGGACTAGACTGGGAGACCCAGTACCTC. Amino acids: CASRLGLDWETQYL.

The chain couples TRBV24-1 to TRBJ1-2; 7 nucleotides agree with TRBD1. V shed 4 bases and J 0 bases; nucleotides not matched to a gene: 7. The CDR3 loop spans 16 amino acids. From germline, CDR1 is KGHDR and CDR2 SFDVKD. CDR3 sequence reads: CATSERQGRANYGYTF. The CDR3 DNA sequence: TGTGCCACCAGTGAGAGACAGGGAAGAGCTAACTATGGCTACACCTTC.

This clonotype was recorded at least ten times. The V and J genes are TRBV20-1 and TRBJ2-3, with TRBD2 identical over 8 bases. The ends lost 0 bases at V and 0 bases at J; junction bases unmatched: 8. This CDR3 has 17 residues. The germline CDR1 and CDR2 sequences are DFQATT and SNEGSKA (reference sequence). The CDR3 sequence is CSARDLASGRSTDTQYF. CDR3 bases: TGCAGTGCTAGAGATTTGGCTAGCGGGCGTAGCACAGATACGCAGTATTTT.

In this sample, this clonotype turned up many times. This chain uses TRBV5-5 with TRBJ2-7; D is possibly TRBD1 or TRBD2 (6 bases each). The germline V gene has CDR1 SGHKS and CDR2 YYEKEE (reference sequence). Deletions cut 4 bases from V and 3 bases from J, with 20 bases between. The CDR3 contains 16 residues. The CDR3 coding sequence is TGTGCCAGCAGCCCGGTGGAGGGGGTTCTTATCTACGAGCAGTACTTC. The encoded protein is CASSPVEGVLIYEQYF.

In its sample, this clonotype was seen many times. V gene TRBV5-1 combines with J gene TRBJ2-7, with unresolved D. Per germline, CDR1 SGHRS and CDR2 YFSETQ. The CDR3 runs 13 residues. Deletions cut 7 bases from V and 10 bases from J, with 21 bases between. The CDR3 region has the DNA TGCGCCAGCTCCCAGCTTGGGAACGAGCAACAGTACTTC. It specifies CASSQLGNEQQYF.